The rows below give T cell receptor beta chains drawn from one sample of a study of shared clonotypes between healthy human individuals. The method was immunoSEQ multiplex PCR; TCRdb's version includes in-frame clones alone and lacks a portion of them. This table has over 2 million clones, around 93% appearing once. The sample consisted of naive CD4+ T cells from PBMCs. The receptors here all came from a man between 18 and 35 years old in good health. Some clones in this sample may be carry-over from other donors' samples. CDR3s include the opening cysteine and the closing phenylalanine or tryptophan. The D gene is left open where the match is weak. Part of the rows lack a size; the others show once, few, many or a class for expanded clones.

V gene,J gene,clone size,D gene,CDR3 DNA,CDR3 protein
TRBV29-1,TRBJ2-2,NA,NA,TGCAGCGTTGAAGGGGCTAAGCGGGGGGAGCTGTTTTTT,CSVEGAKRGELFF
TRBV6-1,TRBJ2-2,NA,TRBD1,TGTGCCAGCAGGACCGGGACAGCGAACACCGGGGAGCTGTTTTTT,CASRTGTANTGELFF
TRBV5-1,TRBJ1-2,NA,TRBD1,TGCGCCAGCAGCTGGACAGGGTCTAACTTCGTGCGTGGCTACACCTTC,CASSWTGSNFVRGYTF
TRBV15,TRBJ2-7,NA,NA,TGTGCCACCAGCAGAGGCCCTCCGGGACAACCCTACGAGCAGTACTTC,CATSRGPPGQPYEQYF
TRBV5-1,TRBJ2-1,NA,TRBD2,TGCGCCAGCGCCGGGGGGACTAGAGACTACAATGAGCAGTTCTTC,CASAGGTRDYNEQFF
TRBV6-5,TRBJ2-7,NA,NA,TGTGCCAGCAGTGCTCAGCCCAGAACAGTCGTCGAGCAGTACTTC,CASSAQPRTVVEQYF
TRBV15,TRBJ2-7,once,TRBD1,TGTGCCACCAGCAGAGAGAGGACAGGGGGTATCAACGAGCAGTACTTC,CATSRERTGGINEQYF
TRBV27,TRBJ1-1,NA,NA,TGTGCCAGCAGTTTACTTTTCTCGGGGCGACTGGCTGAAGCTTTCTTT,CASSLLFSGRLAEAFF
TRBV27,TRBJ2-5,NA,NA,TGTGCCAGCAGTTTGGAAGGCCCGGGACTCACAGACGTGGGCCAGTACTTC,CASSLEGPGLTDVGQYF
TRBV29-1,TRBJ2-1,NA,TRBD2,TGCAGCGCAGGGAGTAGCGGGACTCGGCAGTTCTTC,CSAGSSGTRQFF
TRBV11-2,TRBJ2-7,NA,TRBD2,TGTGCCAGCAGCTTAAACCGGGAGGGCAACGAGCAGTACTTC,CASSLNREGNEQYF
TRBV28,TRBJ1-5,NA,TRBD1,TGTGCCAGCCGTCGACAGGGAGATCAGCCCCAGCATTTT,CASRRQGDQPQHF